Below, 23 T cell receptor beta chains from the same sample are listed, as sequenced in a study of blood T cell repertoires in COVID-19. The method was immunoSEQ multiplex PCR; TCRdb's version includes in-frame clones alone and lacks a portion of them. The sample has more than 150,000 clones, about 78% seen once. Input material: PBMCs or T cells enriched from blood (not recorded which). The receptor set was obtained from a woman aged 50 to 65 who had recovered from COVID-19.

CDR3 sequence reads: CASSGIGGDTQYF. DNA of the CDR3: TGTGCCAGCAGCGGAATCGGGGGAGATACGCAGTATTTT. The J gene is TRBJ2-3, the V gene TRBV9, with D possibly TRBD2 on 6 matching bases. Per germline, CDR1 SGDLS and CDR2 YYNGEE. The CDR3 spans 13 residues. V was clipped by 3 bases and J by 5 bases, with 10 bases between them.

V and J are TRBV18 and TRBJ2-5; 10 nucleotides match TRBD1. The germline CDR1 and CDR2 sequences are KGHSH and LQKENI. The CDR3 extends over 15 amino acids. The junction had 7 bases not matched to a gene; V was cut back by 3 bases and J by 6 bases. CDR3 in DNA: TGTGCCAGCTCACCGAAGACAGGGGGCGCCAAGACCCAGTACTTC. The encoded protein is CASSPKTGGAKTQYF. Full variable domain (remainder filled in from reference TRBV18 and TRBJ2-5): NAGVMQNPRHLVRRRGQEARLRCSPMKGHSHVYWYRQLPEEGLKFMVYLQKENIIDESGMPKERFSAEFPKEGPSILRIQQVVRGDSAAYFCASSPKTGGAKTQYFGPGTRLLVL.

The table lists this clone with many counts. The V and J genes are TRBV28 and TRBJ1-5; D call uncertain. Between the trimmed V and J ends, which lost 6 bases and 4 bases, there was a span of 10 bases. The germline V gene encodes CDR1 MDHEN and CDR2 SYDVKM. CDR3 length: 13 residues. The CDR3: CASSLHTNQPQHF. CDR3 DNA: TGTGCCAGCAGCCTTCATACAAATCAGCCCCAGCATTTT.

This clone was recorded only once. The chain couples TRBV30 to TRBJ1-3, with D hard to call. The germline CDR1 and CDR2 sequences are GTSNPN and SVGIG (reference sequence). This CDR3 has 11 residues. Trimming took off 5 bases at V and 9 bases at J, with 11 bases between the two ends. The CDR3 bases are TGTGCCTGGGGTAGGCGGGGCACCATATATTTT. Protein: CAWGRRGTIYF.

In this sample, this clone turned up a few times. The rearrangement joins TRBV18 to TRBJ2-3; 7 bases align to TRBD1. J lost 0 bases, V lost 4 bases, and 7 bases had no gene match. Germline V gene data show CDR1 as KGHSH and CDR2 as LQKENI. The CDR3 has 16 amino acids. The CDR3 region is CASSLGQVRSTDTQYF. The CDR3 region has the DNA TGTGCCAGCTCACTCGGACAGGTGAGGAGCACAGATACGCAGTATTTT.

The V call is TRBV27, the J call TRBJ2-7; the D gene is possibly TRBD1 (5 bases). This CDR3 spans 15 amino acids. V was pared by 2 bases and J by 6 bases, with 17 bases between. Germline values: CDR1 MNHEY, CDR2 SMNVEV (reference sequence). CDR3: CASSLGRQGVSEQYF. As DNA, the CDR3 is TGTGCCAGCAGTTTAGGTCGGCAGGGTGTCAGCGAGCAGTACTTC.

The chain joins TRBV6-2 or TRBV6-3 to TRBJ2-1; 8 bases are a match to TRBD2. Trimming at V came to 2 bases and at J to 7 bases, leaving 10 bases not matched to a gene. The CDR3 totals 16 residues. Germline V gene sequence: CDR1 MNHEY, CDR2 SVGEGT. CDR3 in amino acids: CASSYHRSGSGNEQFF. The CDR3 DNA reads as TGTGCCAGCAGTTACCATCGGAGCGGGAGTGGGAATGAGCAGTTCTTC.

V usage is TRBV16 and J usage is TRBJ1-2; 8 bases are shared with TRBD1. The germline gives CDR1 KGHSY, CDR2 FQNENV. The CDR3 totals 13 residues. Germline trimming cut 4 bases from V and 2 bases from J; bases unmatched to any gene: 0. The chain's CDR3 is CASSRDRNYGYTF. The CDR3 bases are TGTGCCAGCAGCCGGGACAGGAACTATGGCTACACCTTC.

This clone was counted a single time. V gene TRBV9 combines with J gene TRBJ2-1, with 11 bases matching TRBD2. CDR1 is SGDLS and CDR2 is YYNGEE in the germline V gene. The CDR3 totals 18 residues. J was trimmed by 10 bases and V by 4 bases; bases with no gene match: 19. This CDR3 is CASSPRTIAGGPRGEQFF. DNA of the CDR3: TGTGCCAGCAGCCCACGCACTATAGCGGGAGGGCCTAGGGGGGAGCAGTTCTTC.

A few counts support this clone. This chain links TRBV18 with TRBJ1-5; D remains unclear. This CDR3 comprises 13 residues. The V gene lost 3 bases and the J gene lost 5 bases, with 8 bases spanning the gap. Germline CDR1 and CDR2: KGHSH and LQKENI. The CDR3 bases are TGTGCCAGCTCACCGGGCGGGGATCAGCCCCAGCATTTT. Its translation is CASSPGGDQPQHF. Looking up the rest from reference TRBV18 and TRBJ1-5 gives the full variable domain: NAGVMQNPRHLVRRRGQEARLRCSPMKGHSHVYWYRQLPEEGLKFMVYLQKENIIDESGMPKERFSAEFPKEGPSILRIQQVVRGDSAAYFCASSPGGDQPQHFGDGTRLSIL.

This clone was recorded only once. The chain recombines TRBV4-3 with TRBJ2-1; 9 bases are shared with TRBD2. The germline V gene encodes CDR1 LGHNA and CDR2 YSLEER. This CDR3 has 16 amino acids. Unmatched junction bases numbered 3, after V lost 3 bases and J lost 0 bases. The chain's CDR3 is CASSQLAGTSYNEQFF. Here the CDR3 DNA reads TGCGCCAGCAGCCAGCTAGCGGGGACCTCCTACAATGAGCAGTTCTTC.

The V and J genes are TRBV7-2 and TRBJ2-3, with D possibly TRBD1 on 7 matching bases. The V end lost 5 bases, the J end lost 2 bases, and 11 bases lay between the germline ends. CDR3 length: 14 residues. CDR1 is SGHTA and CDR2 is FQGNSA in the germline V gene. CDR3 loop: CASSARGDTDTQYF. DNA for the CDR3: TGTGCCAGCAGCGCCAGGGGGGACACAGATACGCAGTATTTT.

The chain combines TRBV30 with TRBJ2-5, with 11 bases aligning to TRBD2. In germline, CDR1 is GTSNPN, CDR2 SVGIG (reference sequence). This CDR3 is 15 amino acids long. V shed 0 bases and J 4 bases; nucleotides not matched to a gene: 4. CDR3 in DNA: TGTGCCTGGAGTGTATCACTAGCGGGAGTAGAGACCCAGTACTTC. It codes for CAWSVSLAGVETQYF.

The J gene is TRBJ1-2, the V gene TRBV5-1; 9 bases fit TRBD1. Germline V lookup: CDR1 SGHRS, CDR2 YFSETQ. This CDR3 has 20 residues. J was trimmed by 4 bases and V by 0 bases; bases with no gene match: 19. The CDR3 protein is CASSLGPIGTGLLWVYGYTF. In DNA, the CDR3 is TGCGCCAGCAGCTTGGGACCTATTGGGACAGGGTTACTTTGGGTCTATGGCTACACCTTC.

V gene TRBV3-1 (or the pseudogene TRBV3-2) combines with J gene TRBJ2-1; TRBD2 agrees at 7 bases. Germline V CDR1 and CDR2: LGHDT, YNNKEL (reference sequence). V shed 1 base, J shed 7 bases, and the junction held 4 bases outside the gene matches. The CDR3 runs 14 residues. CDR3: CASSQGLAGNEQFF. CDR3 in DNA: TGTGCCAGCAGCCAAGGACTAGCCGGGAATGAGCAGTTCTTC.

V and J are TRBV2 and TRBJ1-5; D might be TRBD1 (6 bases). Trimming shortened V by 4 bases and J by 6 bases, and 13 bases separated the two germline ends. The length of the CDR3 is 14 residues. Germline V gene data show CDR1 as SNHLY and CDR2 as FYNNEI. In DNA form, the CDR3 reads TGTGCCAGCAGTGGGATTCAGGGGTTTCAGCCCCAGCATTTT. The encoded protein is CASSGIQGFQPQHF.

A note on this clone: Germline and junction disagree at one end, which may indicate a read error. The chain combines TRBV29-1 with TRBJ2-2; weak D call: TRBD2 (5 bases). Germline CDR1 SQVTM, CDR2 ANQGSEA. The CDR3 loop spans 14 amino acids. The CDR3 region is CSVKIGPNTGELFF. The DNA of the CDR3 is TGCAGCGTAAAGATAGGGCCGAACACCGGGGAGTTGTTTTTT.

This chain links TRBV9 with TRBJ2-5; TRBD2 agrees at 11 bases. V lost 2 bases, J lost 5 bases, and 11 bases stayed unmatched. Per the germline V gene, CDR1 is SGDLS and CDR2 is YYNGEE. The length of the CDR3 is 17 residues. CDR3 sequence reads: CASSVTSTSGSVETQYF. For the CDR3, the DNA is TGTGCCAGCAGCGTGACCTCTACTAGCGGGAGCGTGGAGACCCAGTACTTC.

A few counts support this clone. The chain is built from TRBV7-6 and TRBJ2-1; D is unclear. The CDR3 spans 15 residues. Trimming cost V 4 bases and J 4 bases, with 14 bases left between them. Looked up from germline, CDR1 is SGHVS and CDR2 is FNYEAQ. As DNA, the CDR3 is TGTGCCAGCAGCTCGAACGGGTCCCCTTACAATGAGCAGTTCTTC. Amino acids: CASSSNGSPYNEQFF.

The count of this clone is one. The chain is built from TRBV5-1 and TRBJ2-7; TRBD1 agrees at 8 bases. The ends lost 2 bases at V and 2 bases at J; junction bases unmatched: 6. The CDR3 is 15 amino acids. Germline V gene data show CDR1 as SGHRS and CDR2 as YFSETQ. DNA for the CDR3: TGCGCCAGCAGCTTTTTGGGACAGGACACCTACGAGCAGTACTTC. Residues: CASSFLGQDTYEQYF.

The chain joins TRBV27 to TRBJ2-7, with a weak D call TRBD1 (6 bases). The CDR3 consists of 11 residues. CDR1 is MNHEY, CDR2 SMNVEV, per germline (reference sequence). V dropped 7 bases and J dropped 4 bases, with 8 bases sitting between them. In nucleotides, the CDR3 is TGTGCCAGCAAAACAGGGTACGAGCAGTACTTC. It yields the protein CASKTGYEQYF.

The gene calls are TRBV7-2 and TRBJ2-5, with D possibly TRBD2 on 6 matching bases. Germline V lookup: CDR1 SGHTA, CDR2 FQGNSA. CDR3 length: 13 residues. Between the trimmed V and J ends, which lost 2 bases and 4 bases, there was a span of 8 bases. CDR3 residues: CASSLMGGETQYF. The CDR3 nucleotides are TGTGCCAGCAGCTTAATGGGGGGAGAGACCCAGTACTTC.

This clone was observed at least ten times. This rearrangement joins TRBV27 to TRBJ1-2, with TRBD1 as a possible D gene (6 bases). The germline V gene encodes CDR1 MNHEY and CDR2 SMNVEV (reference sequence). The CDR3 runs to 18 residues. V was clipped by 5 bases and J by 0 bases, with 22 bases between them. The CDR3 loop reads CASSELYGTTFANYGYTF. The CDR3 DNA reads as TGTGCCAGCAGTGAATTGTACGGGACAACCTTCGCTAACTATGGCTACACCTTC.